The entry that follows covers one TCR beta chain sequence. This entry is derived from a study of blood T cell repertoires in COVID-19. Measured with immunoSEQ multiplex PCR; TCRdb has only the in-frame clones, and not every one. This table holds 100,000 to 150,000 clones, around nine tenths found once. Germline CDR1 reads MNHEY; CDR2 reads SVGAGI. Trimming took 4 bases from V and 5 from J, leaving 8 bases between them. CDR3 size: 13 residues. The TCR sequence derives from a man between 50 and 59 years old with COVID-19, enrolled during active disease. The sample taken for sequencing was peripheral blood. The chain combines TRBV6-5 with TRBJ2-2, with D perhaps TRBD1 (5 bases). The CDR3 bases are TGTGCCAGCAGTTTTGGGGCGACCGGGGAGCTGTTTTTT. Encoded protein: CASSFGATGELFF.